Below, 30 T cell receptor beta chains from the same sample are listed, as sequenced in a study of T-cell reconstitution after alpha-beta-depleted transplantation in children. The library targeted TCRbeta and was prepared with unique molecular identifiers. Using its own MiXCR run on the PCR reads, TCRdb lists one record per CDR3 protein. The sample lists 450,000 to 600,000 distinct CDR3 sequences; over 25% were seen once. Sequencing used PBMCs from the stem cell graft donor, obtained from the stem cell graft. The receptors stem from a human donor who donated a stem cell graft to a child with aplastic anemia.

The chain links TRBV12-3 or TRBV12-4 to TRBJ2-7, with 7 positions matching TRBD1. The CDR3 runs 13 residues. With V trimmed by 5 bases and J by 6 bases, 7 bases remained unmatched. The CDR3 loop is CASSTGVVAEQYF. In DNA form, the CDR3 reads TGTGCCAGCAGTACAGGGGTCGTGGCCGAGCAGTACTTC.

The rearrangement joins TRBV15 to TRBJ2-5; the match to TRBD1 covers 10 bases. Germline V lookup: CDR1 LNHNV, CDR2 YYDKDF (reference sequence). Trimming took 1 base from V and 7 from J; bases not matched to a gene: 6. This CDR3 is 15 amino acids long. In DNA, the CDR3 is TGTGCCACCAGCAGAGCGGGACAGGGGCTAGGGACCCAGTACTTC. Protein product: CATSRAGQGLGTQYF.

Only a few counts were recorded for this clonotype. The chain joins TRBV10-3 to TRBJ2-7; TRBD2 matches at 7 bases. Trimming at V came to 10 bases and at J to 5 bases, leaving 8 bases not matched to a gene. Germline V gene sequence: CDR1 ENHRY, CDR2 SYGVKD. This CDR3 is built from 12 residues. CDR3 amino acids: CATRTSVDEQYF. The DNA for the CDR3 is TGTGCCACCCGTACTAGCGTTGACGAGCAGTACTTC.

V usage is TRBV29-1 and J usage is TRBJ2-1, with 9 bases matching TRBD1. The CDR3 loop spans 16 amino acids. Per the germline V gene, CDR1 is SQVTM and CDR2 is ANQGSEA. The J segment lost 0 bases and the V segment lost 1 base, leaving 4 bases of the junction unmatched. CDR3 sequence reads: CSVEGDRVPSYNEQFF. CDR3 nucleotide sequence: TGCAGCGTTGAAGGGGACAGGGTGCCCTCCTACAATGAGCAGTTCTTC.

This clonotype showed up just a few times. This sequence joins TRBV5-6 and TRBJ1-2, with 8 bases identical to TRBD1. In germline, CDR1 is SGHDT, CDR2 YYEEEE. The CDR3 has 15 amino acids. Trimming cost V 1 base and J 7 bases; bases outside gene matches: 9. The CDR3 nucleotides are TGTGCCAGCAGCTTGTTACCCAGGGGGCATAGTGGCTACACCTTC. This sequence encodes CASSLLPRGHSGYTF.

J is TRBJ2-5 and V is TRBV5-1, with D unresolved. Between the trimmed V and J ends, which lost 0 bases and 5 bases, there was a span of 14 bases. CDR1 and CDR2 (germline): SGHRS, YFSETQ. The CDR3 runs 15 residues. CDR3 in amino acids: CASSLGASLVETQYF. For the CDR3, the DNA is TGCGCCAGCAGCTTGGGGGCCTCATTAGTGGAGACCCAGTACTTC.

This clonotype was observed a few times. The chain has TRBV4-2 and TRBJ2-1, with TRBD1 as a possible D gene (6 bases). V was clipped by 3 bases and J by 4 bases, with 13 bases between them. Looked up from germline, CDR1 is LGHNA and CDR2 is YNFKEQ. The CDR3 spans 15 residues. The CDR3 here is CASSQDRGAYNEQFF. The DNA of the CDR3 is TGTGCCAGCAGCCAGGACAGAGGGGCTTACAATGAGCAGTTCTTC.

The chain employs TRBV7-2 and TRBJ2-3; 10 nucleotides line up with TRBD2. Trimming took 4 bases from V and 3 from J; bases not matched to a gene: 4. CDR3 size: 15 residues. Germline CDR1 reads SGHTA; CDR2 reads FQGNSA. CDR3 nucleotides: TGTGCCAGCAGCTACCCGGGACTAGCGACAGATACGCAGTATTTT. Its translation: CASSYPGLATDTQYF.

This sequence joins TRBV5-1 and TRBJ2-2; weak D call: TRBD1 (5 bases). The CDR3 contains 15 residues. Trimming left V 2 bases short and J 4 bases short, with 12 bases between. Looked up from germline, CDR1 is SGHRS and CDR2 is YFSETQ. The chain's CDR3 is CASSFVDKITGELFF. Written as DNA, the CDR3 is TGCGCCAGCAGCTTTGTGGACAAAATCACCGGGGAGCTGTTTTTT.

This chain links TRBV20-1 with TRBJ2-3; TRBD2 matches at 9 bases. The germline CDR1 and CDR2 sequences are DFQATT and SNEGSKA (reference sequence). This CDR3 spans 14 amino acids. V shed 6 bases, J shed 1 base, and the junction held 5 bases outside the gene matches. CDR3 nucleotides: TGCAGTGCAGCAGTAGCGGGAGGCACAGATACGCAGTATTTT. Its protein is CSAAVAGGTDTQYF.

Concerning this clonotype: Being one base from a much bigger clone, this may be a read error. The chain links TRBV6-5 to TRBJ2-1; 7 nucleotides agree with TRBD1. The CDR3 length is 16 residues. V lost 5 bases and J lost 3; bases outside the gene matches: 10. CDR1 is MNHEY and CDR2 is SVGAGI in the germline V gene. CDR3 region: CASSHYLGTDYNEQFF. Written as DNA, the CDR3 is TGTGCCAGCAGTCACTACCTCGGGACAGACTACAATGAGCAGTTCTTC.

The V and J genes are TRBV5-1 and TRBJ2-2, with unresolved D. This CDR3 is built from 14 residues. Germline assignment: CDR1 SGHRS and CDR2 YFSETQ. The V end was cut by 4 bases, the J end by 1 base, with 8 bases between. The DNA of the CDR3 is TGCGCCAGCAGCCGCGTAGGGAACACCGGGGAGCTGTTTTTT. Translation gives CASSRVGNTGELFF.

This clonotype was detected a few times. The rearrangement links TRBV11-2 to TRBJ2-2; possibly TRBD1 for D (5 bases). Germline CDR1 and CDR2: SGHAT and FQNNGV. V lost 5 bases and J 1 base, leaving 11 bases between the germline ends. CDR3 size: 15 residues. DNA for the CDR3: TGTGCCAGCAGCCCCTTAACAGGGAACACCGGGGAGCTGTTTTTT. Translating gives CASSPLTGNTGELFF.

This clonotype was counted many times. The chain employs TRBV10-3 and TRBJ2-2; D tentatively reads TRBD1 or TRBD2 (5 bases each). This CDR3 is built from 14 residues. Trimming took off 0 bases at V and 4 bases at J, with 6 bases between the two ends. CDR1 is ENHRY and CDR2 is SYGVKD in the germline V gene. This CDR3 is CAISESGTTGELFF. Here the CDR3 DNA reads TGTGCCATCAGTGAGTCAGGGACCACCGGGGAGCTGTTTTTT.

In this sample, this clonotype turned up a few times. The J gene is TRBJ1-2, the V gene TRBV6-5, with a tentative D call TRBD1 (5 bases). Trimming left V 0 bases short and J 6 bases short, with 17 bases between. The CDR3 is 16 amino acids. Per germline, CDR1 MNHEY and CDR2 SVGAGI. The CDR3 is CASSYSVQGVGDGYTF. The CDR3 coding sequence is TGTGCCAGCAGTTACTCGGTCCAAGGGGTCGGGGATGGCTACACCTTC.

This clonotype was seen a few times. The rearrangement uses TRBV5-1 and TRBJ2-7; D is uncertain. CDR3 length equals 11 residues. Germline V gene data show CDR1 as SGHRS and CDR2 as YFSETQ. The V gene lost 6 bases and the J gene lost 7 bases, with 11 bases spanning the gap. This CDR3 is CASTGSDEQYF. CDR3 DNA: TGCGCCAGCACGGGTTCCGATGAGCAGTACTTC.

The chain links TRBV12-3 or TRBV12-4 to TRBJ2-3; D is perhaps TRBD1 (5 bases). The germline V and J ends were trimmed by 6 bases and 10 bases, with 14 bases remaining between them. CDR3 size: 12 residues. The DNA for the CDR3 is TGTGCCAGCAGCCCAGTCAAACAGGCGCAGTATTTT. Amino acids: CASSPVKQAQYF.

The J gene is TRBJ1-3, the V gene TRBV18; 11 nucleotides agree with TRBD1. The V gene end was trimmed by 3 bases and the J gene end by 4 bases; junction bases not matched to a gene: 5. The CDR3 loop spans 16 amino acids. Per the germline V gene, CDR1 is KGHSH and CDR2 is LQKENI. CDR3 sequence (DNA): TGTGCCAGCTCACCGTGGGGACAGGGGGACGGAAACACCATATATTTT. This codes for CASSPWGQGDGNTIYF. Filled out from reference TRBV18 and TRBJ1-3, the complete variable domain reads NAGVMQNPRHLVRRRGQEARLRCSPMKGHSHVYWYRQLPEEGLKFMVYLQKENIIDESGMPKERFSAEFPKEGPSILRIQQVVRGDSAAYFCASSPWGQGDGNTIYFGEGSWLTVV.

This clonotype was picked up a small number of times. The chain is built from TRBV20-1 and TRBJ1-5; D unclear. This CDR3 comprises 20 residues. The V and J ends lost 1 base and 3 bases respectively, with 28 bases between them. Per germline, CDR1 DFQATT and CDR2 SNEGSKA (reference sequence). This CDR3 is CSARAPIRMLSTSPNQPQHF. As DNA, the CDR3 is TGCAGTGCTAGAGCCCCCATACGCATGCTTTCGACGTCACCCAATCAGCCCCAGCATTTT.

In its sample, this clonotype was seen a few times. This chain connects TRBV10-3 to TRBJ2-3, with 7 bases lining up with TRBD2. V lost 6 bases to trimming and J lost 2 bases; unmatched junction nucleotides: 8. Germline V CDR1 and CDR2: ENHRY, SYGVKD. This CDR3 has 15 amino acids. The CDR3 protein is CAIRDSGSPTDTQYF. CDR3 nucleotides: TGTGCCATCAGGGATAGCGGGTCCCCCACAGATACGCAGTATTTT.

This clonotype was counted between two and nine times. The chain uses TRBV6-5 and TRBJ1-4; no definite D call. Trimming took 0 bases from V and 1 from J, leaving 6 bases between them. This CDR3 is built from 15 residues. Germline V gene lookup returns CDR1 MNHEY and CDR2 SVGAGI. The DNA for the CDR3 is TGTGCCAGCAGTTACTCTGGGGTAACTAATGAAAAACTGTTTTTT. It specifies CASSYSGVTNEKLFF.

There are many counts of this clonotype. This chain links TRBV29-1 with TRBJ2-1; TRBD2 matches at 12 bases. Germline-derived CDR1 and CDR2 are SQVTM and ANQGSEA. The V gene end was trimmed by 5 bases and the J gene end by 0 bases; junction bases not matched to a gene: 5. The CDR3 is made up of 16 amino acids. CDR3 sequence: CSVYLTSGSSYNEQFF. The CDR3 DNA is TGCAGCGTTTACCTGACTAGCGGGAGCTCCTACAATGAGCAGTTCTTC.

This chain connects TRBV30 to TRBJ2-2; TRBD1 might be the D (5 bases). There are 14 residues in the CDR3. CDR1 is GTSNPN and CDR2 is SVGIG in the germline V gene (reference sequence). V was clipped by 5 bases and J by 5 bases, with 15 bases between them. CDR3 sequence reads: CAWEGEMVTGELFF. The CDR3 DNA is TGTGCCTGGGAAGGGGAAATGGTAACCGGGGAGCTGTTTTTT.

This clonotype turned up a few times. The chain uses TRBV5-5 and TRBJ1-1; weak D call: TRBD1 (5 bases). Germline CDR1 reads SGHKS; CDR2 reads YYEKEE (reference sequence). Deletions cut 1 base from V and 6 bases from J, with 13 bases between. The CDR3 extends over 14 amino acids. CDR3 DNA: TGTGCCAGCAGCTTGACCCAGGGTTGGTCTGAAGCTTTCTTT. This translates into CASSLTQGWSEAFF.

This clonotype has just a few counts. CDR3 sequence (DNA): TGCAGTGCTACAGGACTAGCTACCCACGAGCAGTACTTC. It is translated as CSATGLATHEQYF. This chain uses TRBV20-1 with TRBJ2-7; 8 bases are shared with TRBD2. Germline V gene sequence: CDR1 DFQATT, CDR2 SNEGSKA (reference sequence). The CDR3 runs to 13 residues. V shed 4 bases, J shed 5 bases, and the junction held 7 bases outside the gene matches.

J is TRBJ1-5 and V is TRBV7-2, with D unresolved. The CDR3 is 15 amino acids. Germline loops: CDR1 SGHTA, CDR2 FQGNSA. Deletions cut 0 bases from V and 5 bases from J, with 11 bases between. The CDR3 here is CASSLAAPAYQPQHF. The DNA for the CDR3 is TGTGCCAGCAGCTTAGCGGCTCCAGCCTATCAGCCCCAGCATTTT.

The rearrangement joins TRBV6-5 to TRBJ2-1, with 7 bases fitting TRBD1. There are 15 residues in the CDR3. The V segment lost 2 bases and the J segment 6 bases; nucleotides outside the gene matches: 7. CDR1 and CDR2 from the germline V gene are MNHEY and SVGAGI. CDR3 protein: CASSYEGAPGNEQFF. The CDR3, as DNA: TGTGCCAGCAGTTACGAGGGGGCACCGGGCAATGAGCAGTTCTTC.

This clonotype has a handful of counts. J is TRBJ2-1 and V is TRBV14; TRBD2 aligns across 7 bases. Trimming at V came to 3 bases and at J to 4 bases, leaving 9 bases not matched to a gene. Looked up from germline, CDR1 is SGHDN and CDR2 is FVKESK. The length of the CDR3 is 16 residues. The CDR3 DNA is TGTGCCAGCAGCCAGAAACTAGCGAACAAGTACAATGAGCAGTTCTTC. This codes for CASSQKLANKYNEQFF.

This clonotype has a handful of counts. The chain is built from TRBV20-1 and TRBJ2-4; possible D gene TRBD2, 6 bases. The V gene's germline CDR1 is DFQATT and CDR2 SNEGSKA (reference sequence). This CDR3 is 16 amino acids long. Trimming shortened V by 0 bases and J by 2 bases, and 14 bases separated the two germline ends. CDR3 DNA sequence: TGCAGTGCTAGAGATCTGGGGGGTCCTACCAAAAACATTCAGTACTTC. As protein: CSARDLGGPTKNIQYF.

V is TRBV20-1 and J is TRBJ2-1; 7 bases map to TRBD1. This CDR3 has 14 residues. V shed 5 bases, J shed 4 bases, and the junction held 8 bases outside the gene matches. Looked up from germline, CDR1 is DFQATT and CDR2 is SNEGSKA (reference sequence). CDR3 residues: CSAWSGTVYNEQFF. The CDR3 DNA is TGCAGTGCTTGGTCCGGGACAGTTTACAATGAGCAGTTCTTC.